The next 3 T cell receptor beta chains were all read from a single sample in a study of molecular identifiers for immune sequencing clone quantification. TCRdb fed the PCR reads into MiXCR, producing one record per CDR3 protein. The sample lists about 510,000 distinct CDR3 sequences; about a quarter were seen once. The sample consisted of naive CD8+ T cells from blood, with Jurkat cell RNA spiked in. This sample's subset: FACS-sorted CD8+CD4-CCR7+CD45RA+ naive T cells. These receptors all come from a human donor in good health. Some libraries in this study had Jurkat cell RNA spiked in.

About this clonotype: A much larger clone sits a single nucleotide away, making a read error possible. The chain is built from TRBV30 and TRBJ2-1; TRBD2 agrees at 8 bases. The germline gives CDR1 GTSNPN, CDR2 SVGIG (reference sequence). This CDR3 has 14 amino acids. J was trimmed by 6 bases and V by 2 bases; bases with no gene match: 6. CDR3 sequence (DNA): TGTGCCTGGAGTACTACTAGCGGTTGCAATGAGCAGTTCTTC. It codes for CAWSTTSGCNEQFF.

On this clonotype itself: Germline is not matched at one junction end, which may reflect a read error. This chain links TRBV29-1 with TRBJ2-5; maybe TRBD1 (5 bases). Germline CDR1 reads SQVTM; CDR2 reads ANQGSEA. CDR3 size: 11 residues. Written as DNA, the CDR3 is TGCGGCGTTCAGGGCCAAGAGACCCAGTACTTC. Its translation is CGVQGQETQYF.

To note about this clonotype: A much larger clone sits a single nucleotide away, making a read error possible. The chain recombines TRBV28 with TRBJ2-4, with D possibly matching TRBD2 (7 bases). The CDR3 is made up of 13 amino acids. Germline V gives CDR1 MDHEN, CDR2 SYDVKM. The V end was cut by 3 bases, the J end by 9 bases, with 12 bases between. The CDR3 sequence is CASSFKGGGIQYF. CDR3 in DNA: TGTGCCAGCAGTTTTAAGGGAGGGGGCATTCAGTACTTC.